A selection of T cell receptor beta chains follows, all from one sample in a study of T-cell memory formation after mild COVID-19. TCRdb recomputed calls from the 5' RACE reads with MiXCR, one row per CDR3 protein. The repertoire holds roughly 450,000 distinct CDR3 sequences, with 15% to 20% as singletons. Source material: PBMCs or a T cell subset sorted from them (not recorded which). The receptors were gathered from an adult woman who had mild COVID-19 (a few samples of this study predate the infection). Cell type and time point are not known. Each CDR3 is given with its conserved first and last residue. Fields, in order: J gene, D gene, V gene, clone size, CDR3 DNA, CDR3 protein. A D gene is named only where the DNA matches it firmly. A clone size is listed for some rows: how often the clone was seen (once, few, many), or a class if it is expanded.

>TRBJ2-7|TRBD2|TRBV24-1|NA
TGTGCCACCAGTGTTCTAGCGGGGGCCTTCTACGAGCAGTACTTC
CATSVLAGAFYEQYF
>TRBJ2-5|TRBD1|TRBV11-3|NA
TGTGCCAGCAGCAGTAGCCCCGGGACAGCACAGACCCAGTACTTC
CASSSSPGTAQTQYF
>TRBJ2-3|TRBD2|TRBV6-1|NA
TGTGCCAGCAGAAAACTAGCGGGGGGCACAGATACGCAGTATTTT
CASRKLAGGTDTQYF
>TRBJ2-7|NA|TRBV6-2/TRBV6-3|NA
TGTGCCAGCAGTTCTTTGGACCAATACGAGCAGTACTTC
CASSSLDQYEQYF
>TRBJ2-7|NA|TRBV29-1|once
TGCAGCGTTGGAGAGTCCTACGAGCAGTACTTC
CSVGESYEQYF
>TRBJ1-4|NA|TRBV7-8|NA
TGTGCCAGCAGCACCCAAGTGTGGCAGCACAACGAAAAACTGTTTTTT
CASSTQVWQHNEKLFF
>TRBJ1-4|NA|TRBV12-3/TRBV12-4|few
TGTGCCAGCGCCAGGACACGGACTAATGAAAAACTGTTTTTT
CASARTRTNEKLFF
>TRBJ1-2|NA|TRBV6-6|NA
TGTGCCAGCAGCCACATCGTTGGATATGGCTACACCTTC
CASSHIVGYGYTF
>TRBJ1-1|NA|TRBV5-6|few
TGTGCCAGCAGCAGGAGGATCGGGAACACTGAAGCTTTCTTT
CASSRRIGNTEAFF
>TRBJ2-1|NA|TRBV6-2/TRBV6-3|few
TGTGCCAGCAGTTACGATGGTAGGGAGCAGTTCTTC
CASSYDGREQFF
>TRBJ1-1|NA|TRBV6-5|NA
TGTGCCAGCAGGAGGGAGACTGAAGCTTTCTTT
CASRRETEAFF
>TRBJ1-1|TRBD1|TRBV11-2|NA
TGTGCCAGCAGCCCGCGTCCAGGGGGGACTGAAGCTTTCTTT
CASSPRPGGTEAFF
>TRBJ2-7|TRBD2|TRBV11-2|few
TGTGCCAGCAGCTTTGGTAGCGGGGGAACCTACGAGCAGTACTTC
CASSFGSGGTYEQYF
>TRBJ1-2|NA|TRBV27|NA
TGTGCCAGCAGTCCCCGAGGAGGGGCTCCGATGTATGGCTACACCTTC
CASSPRGGAPMYGYTF
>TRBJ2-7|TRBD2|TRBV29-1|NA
TGCAGCGTTCGCGGGGGGAGCTACGAGCAGTACTTC
CSVRGGSYEQYF
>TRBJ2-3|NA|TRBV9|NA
TGTGCCAGCACCCAAGGAGGGATAGCGAGCACAGATACGCAGTATTTT
CASTQGGIASTDTQYF
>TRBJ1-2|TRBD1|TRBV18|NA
TGTGCCAGCTCACCACTAGGACAGGCGGATGGCTACACCTTC
CASSPLGQADGYTF
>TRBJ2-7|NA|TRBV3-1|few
TGTGCCAGCAGCCAAGGCTGGTTCACCGAGCAGTACTTC
CASSQGWFTEQYF
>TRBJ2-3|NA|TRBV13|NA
TGTGCCAGCAGCTTAGGCCCGTCCCCAGATACGCAGTATTTT
CASSLGPSPDTQYF
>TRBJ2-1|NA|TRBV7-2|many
TGTGCCAGCAGCTTTGGGAGAACGGGCAATGAGCAGTTCTTC
CASSFGRTGNEQFF
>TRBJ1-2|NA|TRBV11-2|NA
TGTGCCAGCAGTTCACCCCGGGACGGTGGTAACTATGGCTACACCTTC
CASSSPRDGGNYGYTF
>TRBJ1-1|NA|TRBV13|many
TGTGCCAGCAGCACCGGACCGACCACCGCGGCTTTCTTT
CASSTGPTTAAFF
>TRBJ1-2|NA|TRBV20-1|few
TGCAGTACAAGAAAACACTTAGGTGGCTACACCTTC
CSTRKHLGGYTF
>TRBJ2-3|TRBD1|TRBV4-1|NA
TGCGCCAGCAGCCAAGGGCGGTATGGTGACAGGGGAGCCGATACGCAGTATTTT
CASSQGRYGDRGADTQYF
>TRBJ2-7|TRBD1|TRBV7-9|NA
TGTGCCAGCAGCTCAGTAGGGACAGGGAAGCAGTACTTC
CASSSVGTGKQYF
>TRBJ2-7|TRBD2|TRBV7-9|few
TGTGCCAGCAGCTCTCTGTTGGGACTAGCGGAGCTAAGCTCCTACGAGCAGTACTTC
CASSSLLGLAELSSYEQYF
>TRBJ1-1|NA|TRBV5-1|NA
TGCGCCAGCAGCGCCGGAGGAAGGCCTGAAGCTTTCTTT
CASSAGGRPEAFF
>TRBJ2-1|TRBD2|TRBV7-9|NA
TGTGCCAGCGTGACTAGCGGGAGGTACAATGAGCAGTTCTTC
CASVTSGRYNEQFF
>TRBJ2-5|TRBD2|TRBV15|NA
TGTGCCACCAGAGGTCGAGCGGGAGGGTCGGAGACCCAGTACTTC
CATRGRAGGSETQYF
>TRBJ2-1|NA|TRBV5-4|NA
TGTGCCAGCAGCTTGGCGGGTAGCCGGGAGCAGTTCTTC
CASSLAGSREQFF
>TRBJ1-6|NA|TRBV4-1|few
TGCGCCAGCAGCACGGGGGGGGTCGTTTATTCACCCCTCCACTTT
CASSTGGVVYSPLHF
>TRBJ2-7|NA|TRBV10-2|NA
TGCGCCAGCAGCGCCAGTACCGAGCAGTACTTC
CASSASTEQYF
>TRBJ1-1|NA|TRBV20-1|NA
TGCAGTGCTAATCAGGGAACCACCAACACTGAAGCTTTCTTT
CSANQGTTNTEAFF
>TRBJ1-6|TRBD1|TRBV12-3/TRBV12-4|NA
TGTGCCAGCTGGACCTACAGGGGACGGGGGCGCTCCTATAATTCACCCCTCCACTTT
CASWTYRGRGRSYNSPLHF
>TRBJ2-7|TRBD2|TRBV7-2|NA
TGTGCCAGCAGTTACAGGAGGCGGGGGGGCTCCTACGAGCAGTACTTC
CASSYRRRGGSYEQYF
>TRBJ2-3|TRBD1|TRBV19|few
TGTGCCAGTACAAGGGACAGAGCAGATACGCAGTATTTT
CASTRDRADTQYF
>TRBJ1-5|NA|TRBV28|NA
TGTGCCAGCAGTTTATCGGGCACTCAGCCCCAGCATTTT
CASSLSGTQPQHF
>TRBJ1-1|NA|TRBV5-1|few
TGCGCCAGCAGATCGACTACCGGGAACACTGAAGCTTTCTTT
CASRSTTGNTEAFF
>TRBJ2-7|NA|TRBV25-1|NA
TGTGCCAGCTCGGGCCCTTCTGAGTCCTACGAGCAGTACTTC
CASSGPSESYEQYF
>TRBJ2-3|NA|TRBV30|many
TGTGCCTGGAAAAATGGTGGGACCGACGGAGATACGCAGTATTTT
CAWKNGGTDGDTQYF
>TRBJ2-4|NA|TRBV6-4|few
TGTGCCGGGTTAGTGGGGGATAGAACAAAAAACATTCAGTACTTC
CAGLVGDRTKNIQYF
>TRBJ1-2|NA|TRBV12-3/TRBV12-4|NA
TGTGCCAGCAGTTTCAGGGATAACTATGGCTACACCTTC
CASSFRDNYGYTF
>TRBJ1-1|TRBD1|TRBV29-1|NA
TGCAGCGCTATGACAGGGGGGGGCACTGAAGCTTTCTTT
CSAMTGGGTEAFF
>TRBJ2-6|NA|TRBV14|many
TGTGCCAGCAGCCTGGTTGGGGCCAACGTCCTGACTTTC
CASSLVGANVLTF
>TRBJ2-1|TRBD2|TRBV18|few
TGTGCCAGCTCGCCTCCGGGACTAGTATACAATGAGCAGTTCTTC
CASSPPGLVYNEQFF
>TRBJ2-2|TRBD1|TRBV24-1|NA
TGTGCCACCAGTGATCTATCAATCCTGACAGGGGGGAACACCGGGGAGCTGTTTTTT
CATSDLSILTGGNTGELFF
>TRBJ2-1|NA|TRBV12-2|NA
TGTGCAAGTCGCGCCGAGCCCCCATCATCCTACAATGAGCAGTTCTTC
CASRAEPPSSYNEQFF
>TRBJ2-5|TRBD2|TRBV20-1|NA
TGCAGTGCTAGAGTCCCCTTTAGACTAGCGGGGGGGTACCAAGAGACCCAGTACTTC
CSARVPFRLAGGYQETQYF
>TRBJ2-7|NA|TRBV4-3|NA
TGCGCCAGCAGCCAAGGAAGTTATAGCTCCTACGAGCAGTACTTC
CASSQGSYSSYEQYF
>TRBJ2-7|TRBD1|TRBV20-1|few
TGCAGTGCCGGCCTGGGGACAGGGGGTTACGAGCAGTACTTC
CSAGLGTGGYEQYF
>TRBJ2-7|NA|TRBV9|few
TGTGCCAGCAGCGTAGCTGGGGCCGGCTACGAGCAGTACTTC
CASSVAGAGYEQYF
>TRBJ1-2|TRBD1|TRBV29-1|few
TGCAGCGTCGCGCAGGGGGTGAGATATGGCTACACCTTC
CSVAQGVRYGYTF
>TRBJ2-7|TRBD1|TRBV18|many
TGTGCCAGCTCACCAACCTCCGGGACAGGGCTATACGAGCAGTACTTC
CASSPTSGTGLYEQYF
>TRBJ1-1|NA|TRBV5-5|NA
TGTGCCAGCAGCTTGGCTGGGGTGGTGGGAACTGAAGCTTTCTTT
CASSLAGVVGTEAFF